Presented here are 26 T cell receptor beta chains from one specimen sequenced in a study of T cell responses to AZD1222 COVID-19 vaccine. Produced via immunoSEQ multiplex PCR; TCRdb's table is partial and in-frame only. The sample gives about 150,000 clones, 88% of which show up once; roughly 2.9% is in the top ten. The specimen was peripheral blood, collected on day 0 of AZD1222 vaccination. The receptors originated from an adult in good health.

The chain's CDR3 is CASSAGNYYGYTF. CDR3 bases: TGTGCCAGCAGTGCTGGCAACTACTATGGCTACACCTTC. This chain joins TRBV2 and TRBJ1-2; D gene uncertain. Germline CDR1 and CDR2: SNHLY and FYNNEI. Trimming stripped 4 bases from V and 3 bases from J, with 9 bases between. The CDR3 consists of 13 residues.

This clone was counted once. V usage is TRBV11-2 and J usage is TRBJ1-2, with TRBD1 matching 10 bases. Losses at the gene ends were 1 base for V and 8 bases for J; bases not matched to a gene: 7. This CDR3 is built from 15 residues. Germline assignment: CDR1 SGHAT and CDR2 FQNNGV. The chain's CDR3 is CASSLGGTGAQGYTF. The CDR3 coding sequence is TGTGCCAGCAGCTTAGGGGGGACAGGGGCACAGGGCTACACCTTC.

The CDR3 loop is CASSQGLGDEQYF. DNA for the CDR3: TGCGCCAGCAGCCAAGGGCTGGGGGACGAGCAGTACTTC. The chain combines TRBV4-3 with TRBJ2-7; D tentatively fits TRBD1 or TRBD2 (5 bases each). V lost 1 base and J lost 5, with 9 bases in between. Germline-derived CDR1 and CDR2 are LGHNA and YSLEER. This CDR3 contains 13 residues.

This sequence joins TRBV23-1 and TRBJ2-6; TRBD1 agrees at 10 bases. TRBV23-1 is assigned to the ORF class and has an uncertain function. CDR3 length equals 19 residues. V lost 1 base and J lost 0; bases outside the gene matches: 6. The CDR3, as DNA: TGCGCCAGCAGTCAATGGACAGGGGGAAATATCTCTGGGGCCAACGTCCTGACTTTC. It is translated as CASSQWTGGNISGANVLTF.

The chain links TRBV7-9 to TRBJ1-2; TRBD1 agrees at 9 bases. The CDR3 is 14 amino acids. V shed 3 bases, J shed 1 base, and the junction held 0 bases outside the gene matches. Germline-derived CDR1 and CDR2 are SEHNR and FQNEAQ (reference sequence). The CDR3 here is CASSLGQGNYGYTF. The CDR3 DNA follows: TGTGCCAGCAGCTTGGGACAGGGTAACTATGGCTACACCTTC.

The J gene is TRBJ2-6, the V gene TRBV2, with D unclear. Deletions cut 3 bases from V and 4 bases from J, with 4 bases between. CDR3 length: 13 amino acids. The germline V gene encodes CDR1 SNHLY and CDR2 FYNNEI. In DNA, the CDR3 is TGTGCCAGCAGTGACCCCGGGGCCAACGTCCTGACTTTC. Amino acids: CASSDPGANVLTF.

CDR3 DNA: TGTGCCAGCAGTTTCAACAGGAACACTGAAGCTTTCTTT. Its protein product is CASSFNRNTEAFF. The chain combines TRBV6-2 or TRBV6-3 with TRBJ1-1; D remains ambiguous. Trimming removed 4 bases at V and 1 base at J, with 7 bases between. Per germline, CDR1 MNHEY and CDR2 SVGEGT. CDR3 length equals 13 residues.

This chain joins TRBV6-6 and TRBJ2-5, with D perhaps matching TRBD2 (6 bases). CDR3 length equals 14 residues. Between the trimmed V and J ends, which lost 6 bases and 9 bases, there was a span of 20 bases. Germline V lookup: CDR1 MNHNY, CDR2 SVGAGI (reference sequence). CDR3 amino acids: CASRDARLAQAQYF. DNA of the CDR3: TGTGCCAGCAGGGACGCCCGCCTAGCGCAAGCCCAGTACTTC.

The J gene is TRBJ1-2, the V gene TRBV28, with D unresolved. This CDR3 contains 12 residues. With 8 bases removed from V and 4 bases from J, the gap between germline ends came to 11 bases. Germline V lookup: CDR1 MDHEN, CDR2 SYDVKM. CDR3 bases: TGTGCCAGCGTGAATTCATTCTATGGCTACACCTTC. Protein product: CASVNSFYGYTF.

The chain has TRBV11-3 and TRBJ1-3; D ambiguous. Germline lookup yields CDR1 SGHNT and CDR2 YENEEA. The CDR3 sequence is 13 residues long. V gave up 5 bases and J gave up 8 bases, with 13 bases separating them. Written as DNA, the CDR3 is TGTGCCAGCAGCCTAAGAGACGGCGACACCATATATTTT. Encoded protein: CASSLRDGDTIYF. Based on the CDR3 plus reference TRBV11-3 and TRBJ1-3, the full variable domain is EAGVVQSPRYKIIEKKQPVAFWCNPISGHNTLYWYLQNLGQGPELLIRYENEEAVDDSQLPKDRFSAERLKGVDSTLKIQPAELGDSAVYLCASSLRDGDTIYFGEGSWLTVV.

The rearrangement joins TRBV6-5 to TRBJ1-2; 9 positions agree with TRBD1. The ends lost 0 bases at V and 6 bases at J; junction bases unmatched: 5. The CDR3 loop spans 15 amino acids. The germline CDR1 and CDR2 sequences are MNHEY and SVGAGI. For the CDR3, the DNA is TGTGCCAGCAGTTACTCCCGGGACAGGGTCCATGGCTACACCTTC. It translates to CASSYSRDRVHGYTF.

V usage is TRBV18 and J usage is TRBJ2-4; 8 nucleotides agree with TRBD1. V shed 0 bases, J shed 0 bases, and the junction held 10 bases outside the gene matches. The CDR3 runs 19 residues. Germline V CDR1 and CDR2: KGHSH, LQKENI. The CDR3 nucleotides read TGTGCCAGCTCACCACCGGGGGCGCACAGGGGGGCAGCCAAAAACATTCAGTACTTC. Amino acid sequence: CASSPPGAHRGAAKNIQYF.

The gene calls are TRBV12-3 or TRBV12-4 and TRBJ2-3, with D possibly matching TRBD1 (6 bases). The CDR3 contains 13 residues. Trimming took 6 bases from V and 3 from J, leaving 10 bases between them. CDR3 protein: CASSLDRTDTQYF. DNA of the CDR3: TGTGCCAGCAGCCTGGACAGAACAGATACGCAGTATTTT.

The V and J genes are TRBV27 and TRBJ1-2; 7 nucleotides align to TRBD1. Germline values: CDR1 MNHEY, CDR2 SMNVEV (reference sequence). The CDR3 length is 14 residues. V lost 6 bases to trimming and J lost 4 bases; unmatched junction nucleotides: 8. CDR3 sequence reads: CASRVDRASYGYTF. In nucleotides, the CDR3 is TGTGCCAGCAGGGTCGACAGGGCTTCCTATGGCTACACCTTC.

CDR3 protein: CASSVAANYGYTF. For the CDR3, the DNA is TGTGCCAGCAGCGTGGCAGCTAACTATGGCTACACCTTC. The V and J genes are TRBV7-2 and TRBJ1-2; D is ambiguous. This CDR3 has 13 residues. Germline V gene data show CDR1 as SGHTA and CDR2 as FQGNSA. V shed 5 bases and J shed 0 bases, with 7 bases lying between them.

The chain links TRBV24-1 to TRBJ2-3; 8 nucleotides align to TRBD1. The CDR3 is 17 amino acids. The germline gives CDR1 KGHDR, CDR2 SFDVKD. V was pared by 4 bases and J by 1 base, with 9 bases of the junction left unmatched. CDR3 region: CATSDPSPGQGTDTQYF. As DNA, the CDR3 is TGTGCCACCAGTGACCCTTCCCCGGGACAGGGCACAGATACGCAGTATTTT.

The CDR3: CAISERQGDNQPQHF. As DNA, the CDR3 is TGTGCCATCAGTGAGCGACAGGGGGACAATCAGCCCCAGCATTTT. The V call is TRBV10-3, the J call TRBJ1-5; 9 nucleotides agree with TRBD1. The CDR3 runs 15 residues. The junction had 2 bases not matched to a gene; V was cut back by 2 bases and J by 3 bases. The germline V gene has CDR1 ENHRY and CDR2 SYGVKD.

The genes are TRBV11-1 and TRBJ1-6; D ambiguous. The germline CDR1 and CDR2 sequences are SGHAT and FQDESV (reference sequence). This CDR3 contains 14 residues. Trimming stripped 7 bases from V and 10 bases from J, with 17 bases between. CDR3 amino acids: CASTPLGVGSPLHF. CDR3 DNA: TGTGCCAGCACCCCCCTTGGTGTCGGATCACCCCTCCACTTT.

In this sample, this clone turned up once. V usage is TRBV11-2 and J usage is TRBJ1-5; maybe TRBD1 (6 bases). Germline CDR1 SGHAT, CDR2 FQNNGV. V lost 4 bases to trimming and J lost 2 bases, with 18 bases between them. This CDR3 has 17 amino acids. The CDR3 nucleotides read TGTGCCAGCAGCTCGAGTGGGGGGGCTAGGGGCAATCAGCCCCAGCATTTT. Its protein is CASSSSGGARGNQPQHF.

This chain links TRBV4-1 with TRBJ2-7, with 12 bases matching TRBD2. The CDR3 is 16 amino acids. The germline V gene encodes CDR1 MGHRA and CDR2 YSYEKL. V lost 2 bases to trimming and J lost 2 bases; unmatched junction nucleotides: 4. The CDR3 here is CASSQTSGGPPYEQYF. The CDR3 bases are TGCGCCAGCAGCCAAACTAGCGGGGGGCCCCCCTACGAGCAGTACTTC.

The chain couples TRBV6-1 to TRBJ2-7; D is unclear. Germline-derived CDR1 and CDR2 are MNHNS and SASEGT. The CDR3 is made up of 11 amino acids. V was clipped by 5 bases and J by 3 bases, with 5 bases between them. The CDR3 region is CASSPYYEQYF. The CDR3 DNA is TGTGCCAGCAGTCCCTACTACGAGCAGTACTTC.

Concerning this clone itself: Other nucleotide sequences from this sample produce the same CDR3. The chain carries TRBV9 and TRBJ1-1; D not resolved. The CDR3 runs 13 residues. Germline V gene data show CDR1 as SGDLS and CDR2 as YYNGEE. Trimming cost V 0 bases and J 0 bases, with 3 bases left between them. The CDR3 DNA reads TGTGCCAGCAGCGTAGCAGTGAACACTGAAGCTTTCTTT. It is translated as CASSVAVNTEAFF.

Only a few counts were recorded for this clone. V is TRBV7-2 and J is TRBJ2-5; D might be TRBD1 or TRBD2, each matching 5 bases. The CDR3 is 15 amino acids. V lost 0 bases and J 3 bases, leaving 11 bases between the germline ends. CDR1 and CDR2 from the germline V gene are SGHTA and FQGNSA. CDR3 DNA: TGTGCCAGCAGCTTAGCGGCTAGGGGAGAAGAGACCCAGTACTTC. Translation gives CASSLAARGEETQYF.

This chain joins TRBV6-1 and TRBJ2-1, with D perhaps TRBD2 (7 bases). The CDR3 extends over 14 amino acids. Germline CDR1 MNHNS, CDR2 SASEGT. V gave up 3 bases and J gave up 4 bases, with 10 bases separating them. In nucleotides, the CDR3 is TGTGCCAGCAGTGACAGGGGAGGGTACAATGAGCAGTTCTTC. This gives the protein CASSDRGGYNEQFF.

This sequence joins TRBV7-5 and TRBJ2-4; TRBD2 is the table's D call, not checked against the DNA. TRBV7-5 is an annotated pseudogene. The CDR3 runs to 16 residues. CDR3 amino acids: CARSLGSSGAKNIQYF. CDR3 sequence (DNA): TGTGCCAGAAGCTTAGGGTCTAGCGGTGCCAAAAACATTCAGTACTTC.

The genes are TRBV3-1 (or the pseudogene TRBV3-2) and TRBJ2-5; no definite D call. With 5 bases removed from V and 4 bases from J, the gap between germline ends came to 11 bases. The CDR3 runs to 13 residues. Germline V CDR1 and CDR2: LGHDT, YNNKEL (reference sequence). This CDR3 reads CASSVLSGETQYF. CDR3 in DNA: TGTGCCAGCAGCGTTTTATCGGGAGAGACCCAGTACTTC.